This is a list of T cell receptor beta chains from one sample in a study of blood T cells in healthy people across ages. TCRdb re-called the 5' RACE reads through MiXCR, storing one row per CDR3 protein. The sample lists 650,000 to 800,000 distinct CDR3 sequences; more than 40% were seen once. Sequenced material: blood. Source of these receptors: a man in his fifties or sixties in good health. The CDR3 runs from the conserved cysteine through the conserved F or W. The D gene is left open where the match is weak. Where a row states a size, it is once, few, many or the class of an expanded clone; other rows omit it.

cdr3_length | d_call | j_call | clone_size | v_call | cdr3_aa | cdr3_nt
15 | NA | TRBJ2-7 | NA | TRBV21-1 | CASSKGDRGTYEQYF | TGTGCCAGCAGCAAAGGGGACAGGGGAACCTACGAGCAGTACTTC
15 | NA | TRBJ2-5 | NA | TRBV30 | CAWGPTRALSETQYF | TGTGCCTGGGGTCCCACCCGGGCCCTCTCAGAGACCCAGTACTTC
16 | TRBD1 | TRBJ1-6 | few | TRBV27 | CASSLAGQGAGSPLHF | TGTGCCAGCAGTTTAGCGGGACAGGGGGCGGGTTCACCCCTCCACTTT
11 | NA | TRBJ2-1 | NA | TRBV29-1 | CSVLTVNEQFF | TGCAGCGTTTTGACAGTCAATGAGCAGTTCTTC
15 | NA | TRBJ2-5 | NA | TRBV28 | CASIKELDLRGTQYF | TGTGCCAGCATTAAGGAATTGGATTTGAGAGGGACCCAGTACTTC
12 | NA | TRBJ2-1 | few | TRBV7-9 | CATEESYNEQFF | TGTGCCACTGAAGAGTCCTACAATGAGCAGTTCTTC
16 | NA | TRBJ2-6 | NA | TRBV7-6 | CASSLAGSSGANVLTF | TGTGCCAGCAGCTTAGCTGGGAGCTCTGGGGCCAACGTCCTGACTTTC
15 | TRBD2 | TRBJ2-5 | NA | TRBV7-2 | CASSASAGGGETQYF | TGTGCCAGCAGCGCCTCCGCGGGGGGAGGAGAGACCCAGTACTTC
15 | TRBD1 | TRBJ1-2 | many | TRBV11-2 | CASSLSGGGGYGYTF | TGTGCCAGCAGCTTATCAGGGGGCGGTGGCTATGGCTACACCTTC
14 | NA | TRBJ2-7 | few | TRBV2 | CASSENRAGYEQYF | TGTGCCAGCAGTGAGAATAGGGCTGGATACGAGCAGTACTTC
15 | TRBD2 | TRBJ2-5 | few | TRBV7-9 | CASSPGLVGKETQYF | TGTGCCAGCAGCCCGGGACTAGTGGGAAAAGAGACCCAGTACTTC
18 | TRBD2 | TRBJ2-4 | NA | TRBV7-2 | CASSLAASGGWGKNIQYF | TGTGCCAGCAGCTTAGCGGCTAGCGGGGGGTGGGGCAAAAACATTCAGTACTTC
16 | TRBD1 | TRBJ1-1 | NA | TRBV7-2 | CASSLAGQGVNTEAFF | TGTGCCAGCAGCTTAGCGGGACAGGGGGTGAACACTGAAGCTTTCTTT
14 | TRBD2 | TRBJ2-1 | many | TRBV7-2 | CASSFSIAGNEQFF | TGTGCCAGCAGCTTTAGTATAGCGGGGAATGAGCAGTTCTTC
14 | NA | TRBJ2-1 | once | TRBV7-9 | CASSLAVSTDTQFF | TGTGCCAGCAGCTTAGCAGTTAGCACAGATACGCAGTTCTTC
17 | TRBD2 | TRBJ2-3 | once | TRBV4-1 | CASSQEGPSGGVNTQYF | TGCGCCAGCAGCCAAGAAGGGCCCTCCGGGGGGGTGAATACGCAGTATTTT
15 | NA | TRBJ2-3 | few | TRBV7-2 | CASSFPPPRTDTQYF | TGTGCCAGCAGCTTTCCCCCACCGCGCACAGATACGCAGTATTTT
15 | NA | TRBJ2-1 | NA | TRBV9 | CASSVGWRGNNEQFF | TGTGCCAGCAGCGTAGGGTGGAGAGGCAACAATGAGCAGTTCTTC
11 | TRBD2 | TRBJ2-3 | few | TRBV29-1 | CSGSGGDTQYF | TGCAGCGGCAGCGGGGGAGATACGCAGTATTTT
15 | TRBD2 | TRBJ2-1 | NA | TRBV20-1 | CSARVGGGAYNEQFF | TGCAGTGCTAGAGTGGGCGGGGGGGCGTACAATGAGCAGTTCTTC
14 | TRBD1 | TRBJ1-2 | NA | TRBV6-5 | CASSSDRGRDGYTF | TGTGCCAGCAGTTCGGACAGGGGGCGAGATGGCTACACCTTC
16 | TRBD2 | TRBJ2-3 | NA | TRBV15 | CATSSGGGGAGETQYF | TGTGCCACCAGCAGCGGTGGCGGGGGGGCTGGAGAGACGCAGTATTTT
14 | NA | TRBJ2-1 | many | TRBV20-1 | CSARTGSSYNEQFF | TGCAGCGCACGGACTGGGAGCTCCTACAATGAGCAGTTCTTC
16 | NA | TRBJ1-5 | NA | TRBV15 | CATSRKFRGTNQPQHF | TGTGCCACCAGCAGAAAGTTCAGGGGTACCAATCAGCCCCAGCATTTT
16 | TRBD2 | TRBJ2-5 | few | TRBV12-3/TRBV12-4 | CASNFMMTSPQETQYF | TGTGCCAGCAATTTTATGATGACTAGCCCCCAAGAGACCCAGTACTTC
14 | NA | TRBJ2-5 | NA | TRBV27 | CASSQGGSQETQYF | TGTGCCAGCAGCCAGGGAGGAAGCCAAGAGACCCAGTACTTC
19 | TRBD1 | TRBJ1-2 | NA | TRBV9 | CASSASGTGPPISNYGYTF | TGTGCCAGCAGCGCTTCCGGGACAGGGCCCCCGATCTCTAACTATGGCTACACCTTC
13 | NA | TRBJ1-4 | NA | TRBV2 | CASSRRDNEKLFF | TGTGCCAGCAGTAGACGGGACAATGAAAAACTGTTTTTT
12 | NA | TRBJ2-5 | NA | TRBV5-5 | CASFRAGETQYF | TGTGCCTCCTTCAGGGCTGGGGAGACCCAGTACTTC
13 | NA | TRBJ2-7 | few | TRBV27 | CASSLMADYEQYF | TGTGCCAGCAGTTTAATGGCAGATTACGAGCAGTACTTC
15 | TRBD1 | TRBJ1-1 | NA | TRBV20-1 | CSAAGQGFWNTEAFF | TGCAGTGCGGCCGGACAGGGTTTTTGGAACACTGAAGCTTTCTTT
15 | NA | TRBJ2-1 | NA | TRBV4-1 | CASSPVARSYNEQFF | TGCGCCAGCAGCCCCGTGGCGCGTTCCTACAATGAGCAGTTCTTC
14 | NA | TRBJ2-4 | few | TRBV5-1 | CASSFRQVGDIQYF | TGCGCCAGCAGCTTCCGACAAGTTGGGGACATTCAGTACTTC
14 | TRBD1 | TRBJ2-7 | many | TRBV4-1 | CASSSDRGNYEQYF | TGCGCCAGCAGCTCGGACAGGGGGAACTACGAGCAGTACTTC
15 | NA | TRBJ2-5 | NA | TRBV6-1 | CASSEVWDPWETQYF | TGTGCCAGCAGTGAAGTTTGGGACCCATGGGAGACCCAGTACTTC
13 | NA | TRBJ2-1 | NA | TRBV7-2 | CASSLGTHGEQFF | TGTGCCAGCAGCTTAGGAACTCATGGTGAGCAGTTCTTC
16 | TRBD1 | TRBJ2-7 | NA | TRBV5-1 | CASSMTMTGAIYEQYF | TGCGCCAGCAGCATGACGATGACAGGGGCTATCTACGAGCAGTACTTC
17 | NA | TRBJ2-7 | few | TRBV6-2/TRBV6-3 | CASSFGLRTARPSEQYF | TGTGCCAGCAGTTTCGGGCTTAGGACAGCGAGACCTTCCGAGCAGTACTTC
13 | NA | TRBJ2-1 | few | TRBV5-1 | CASSLDAYNEQFF | TGCGCCAGCAGCTTGGATGCCTACAATGAGCAGTTCTTC
14 | TRBD1 | TRBJ2-7 | NA | TRBV12-3/TRBV12-4 | CASSKGQLSYEQYF | TGTGCCAGCAGTAAGGGACAGCTCAGCTACGAGCAGTACTTC
15 | TRBD2 | TRBJ2-1 | NA | TRBV9 | CASSVGEGSYNEQFF | TGTGCCAGCAGCGTAGGGGAGGGTTCCTACAATGAGCAGTTCTTC
13 | NA | TRBJ1-1 | NA | TRBV20-1 | CSAREGRVYEAFF | TGCAGTGCTAGAGAGGGCAGGGTCTATGAAGCTTTCTTT
15 | TRBD2 | TRBJ2-1 | few | TRBV29-1 | CSAGGLRGAPSEQFF | TGCAGCGCCGGAGGTTTGCGGGGGGCCCCGTCGGAGCAGTTCTTC
17 | NA | TRBJ1-6 | NA | TRBV5-6 | CASSRDLGGSYNSPLHF | TGTGCCAGCAGCCGTGATCTGGGGGGTTCCTATAATTCACCCCTCCACTTT
15 | TRBD2 | TRBJ2-3 | NA | TRBV7-8 | CASSPDGTKTDTQYF | TGCGCCAGCAGCCCAGATGGGACTAAAACAGATACGCAGTATTTT
13 | TRBD1 | TRBJ2-5 | NA | TRBV12-3/TRBV12-4 | CASSKQDRETQYF | TGTGCCAGCAGCAAACAGGACAGGGAGACCCAGTACTTC
14 | TRBD1 | TRBJ2-7 | NA | TRBV9 | CASSPRTGRPEQYF | TGTGCCAGCAGCCCCCGGACAGGGAGACCCGAGCAGTACTTC
14 | NA | TRBJ1-4 | NA | TRBV9 | CASSETATNEKLFF | TGTGCCAGCAGCGAAACCGCAACTAATGAAAAACTGTTTTTT
15 | NA | TRBJ2-3 | few | TRBV24-1 | CATSASGSTRDTQYF | TGTGCCACCAGTGCGTCCGGGTCTACAAGGGATACGCAGTATTTT
16 | NA | TRBJ2-1 | NA | TRBV20-1 | CSARDPGGTPGGEQFF | TGCAGTGCTAGAGATCCCGGGGGGACACCGGGCGGTGAGCAGTTCTTC
15 | NA | TRBJ1-3 | NA | TRBV6-5 | CASSYDRDGGNTIYF | TGTGCCAGCAGTTATGACCGGGACGGAGGAAACACCATATATTTT
14 | NA | TRBJ2-7 | NA | TRBV5-1 | CASSTGQTPDEQYF | TGCGCCAGCAGCACAGGACAGACCCCTGACGAGCAGTACTTC
17 | TRBD1 | TRBJ2-2 | NA | TRBV27 | CASSRQGASSWNGELFF | TGTGCCAGCAGTAGACAGGGGGCGAGTTCGTGGAACGGGGAGCTGTTTTTT
13 | TRBD1 | TRBJ2-7 | NA | TRBV3-1 | CASRHTGTEEQYF | TGTGCCAGCAGGCATACCGGGACAGAAGAGCAGTACTTC
14 | NA | TRBJ2-3 | NA | TRBV5-6 | CASSRTTGTDTQYF | TGTGCCAGCAGCCGAACCACAGGGACAGATACGCAGTATTTT
13 | NA | TRBJ2-3 | NA | TRBV4-1 | CASSQVGADTQYF | TGCGCCAGCAGCCAAGTGGGGGCAGATACGCAGTATTTT
13 | NA | TRBJ2-7 | few | TRBV20-1 | CSARRTLSYEQYF | TGCAGTGCTAGACGGACACTCTCCTACGAGCAGTACTTC
14 | NA | TRBJ2-3 | few | TRBV13 | CASSKPGPVDTQYF | TGTGCCAGCAGCAAGCCGGGGCCAGTGGATACGCAGTATTTT
17 | NA | TRBJ2-2 | NA | TRBV4-3 | CASSQGQRAGRDGELFF | TGCGCCAGCAGCCAAGGCCAGCGGGCCGGGCGTGACGGGGAGCTGTTTTTT
15 | NA | TRBJ2-1 | NA | TRBV20-1 | CSAKGGGGRDVQQFF | TGCAGTGCTAAGGGCGGCGGAGGGCGGGATGTGCAGCAGTTCTTC